This T cell receptor (beta chain) was identified during a study of CD8+ T cells in alopecia areata. Study as a whole: Treated patients swallowed 5 to 10 mg of oral tofacitinib twice daily.

Unmatched junction bases numbered 3, after V lost 3 bases and J lost 4 bases. Germline assignment: CDR1 MRHNA and CDR2 SNTAGT. The CDR3 consists of 15 residues. On this clone itself: Its target is unknown.

The sequencing template was cDNA reverse transcribed from extracted RNA. TCRdb's table, derived via immunoSEQ multiplex PCR, lists solely in-frame clones and lacks some. Of about 13,000 clones listed, 65% to 70% were seen once; the top ten hold around 7%. Treatment specified: oral pan-JAK inhibitor, 5-10 mg twice daily. Peripheral blood, together with lesional scalp punch biopsies, was collected from alopecia areata patients. Overall study results and limits: Scalp samples also contribute reads from the resident alphabeta T cells found in normal skin. Persistence during tofacitinib was seen for many expanded lesional clones in scalp and blood.

V and J are TRBV6-4 and TRBJ1-1; 12 bases fit TRBD1. Sequenced here: skin, sampled at week 4, from a patient treated with tofacitinib. The clonotype originates from a human donor with alopecia areata. The CDR3 loop is CASSEGQGASTEAFF. CDR3 coding DNA: TGTGCCAGCAGTGAGGGACAGGGGGCGAGCACTGAAGCTTTCTTT.